A single sample is the source of the 7 T cell receptor beta chains below, sequenced in a study of early T cells in non-severe SARS-CoV-2 infection. One entry per CDR3 protein results from TCRdb running MiXCR on the 5' RACE reads. In the table there are 25,000 to 40,000 distinct CDR3 sequences, 5.4% of which are singletons. The sample taken for sequencing was whole blood. These receptors all stem from an adult who was a healthcare worker with PCR-confirmed SARS-CoV-2 infection or an uninfected control (not recorded which).

This clonotype was recorded at least ten times. The chain uses TRBV6-1 and TRBJ2-3; 8 bases fit TRBD1. The trim removed 9 bases at V and 0 bases at J, leaving 5 bases unmatched. The CDR3 runs 14 residues. The V gene's germline CDR1 is MNHNS and CDR2 SASEGT. The CDR3 protein is CASRTGRSTDTQYF. The CDR3 bases are TGTGCCAGTAGGACAGGGAGAAGCACAGATACGCAGTATTTT.

This clonotype has a count of ten or more. The chain recombines TRBV11-3 with TRBJ2-3; TRBD2 matches 11 bases. The germline CDR1 and CDR2 sequences are SGHNT and YENEEA. V trimming: 8 bases; J trimming: 6 bases; junction bases outside the gene matches: 4. The CDR3 runs 13 residues. The CDR3 loop reads CASETSGSDTQYF. The CDR3, as DNA: TGTGCCAGCGAAACTAGCGGGAGCGATACGCAGTATTTT.

This clonotype was detected ten times or more. The rearrangement links TRBV12-3 or TRBV12-4 to TRBJ2-7; D is unresolved. Trimming pared 3 bases from V and 0 bases from J, leaving 12 bases between. This CDR3 region has 15 residues. The CDR3: CASSFSRTSSYEQYF. The CDR3 nucleotides read TGTGCCAGCAGTTTCTCCAGGACCAGCTCCTACGAGCAGTACTTC.

This clonotype has a count of ten or more. The rearrangement joins TRBV5-1 to TRBJ2-7; D call uncertain. Germline V lookup: CDR1 SGHRS, CDR2 YFSETQ. This CDR3 is 16 amino acids long. Trimming left V 0 bases short and J 0 bases short, with 13 bases between. CDR3 sequence: CASSLAPTPSSYEQYF. In DNA form, the CDR3 reads TGCGCCAGCAGCTTGGCCCCGACTCCGAGCTCCTACGAGCAGTACTTC.

This clonotype has at least ten counts. The chain combines TRBV11-1 with TRBJ2-5; 8 bases are a match to TRBD2. V lost 3 bases to trimming and J lost 5 bases; unmatched junction nucleotides: 17. Germline V lookup: CDR1 SGHAT, CDR2 FQDESV (reference sequence). CDR3 size: 18 residues. This CDR3 is CASSFTPPREGRGETQYF. The CDR3, as DNA: TGTGCCAGCAGCTTTACTCCCCCCCGGGAGGGGAGGGGGGAGACCCAGTACTTC.

The chain employs TRBV4-2 and TRBJ2-1; 11 bases align to TRBD2. Per the germline V gene, CDR1 is LGHNA and CDR2 is YNFKEQ. The CDR3 has 16 amino acids. J was trimmed by 10 bases and V by 0 bases; bases with no gene match: 8. This chain's CDR3 is CASSQEGLAGGKEQFF. The CDR3 nucleotides read TGTGCCAGCAGCCAAGAAGGGCTAGCGGGGGGTAAAGAGCAGTTCTTC.

This clonotype was observed many times. The gene calls are TRBV6-6 and TRBJ1-1, with unresolved D. Germline V gene lookup returns CDR1 MNHNY and CDR2 SVGAGI (reference sequence). V was shortened by 4 bases and J by 4 bases, with 13 bases between the two germline ends. The CDR3 is made up of 14 amino acids. The CDR3: CASSFVGIRTEAFF. In DNA, the CDR3 is TGTGCCAGCAGTTTCGTTGGTATCCGCACTGAAGCTTTCTTT.